These T cell receptor beta chains were read from a single sample in a study of radiation and T cells in renal cell carcinoma. Here immunoSEQ multiplex PCR was the method, and the copy in TCRdb shows in-frame clones only, minus some. Here the sample spans 70,000 or so clones, around 76% being singletons. The input for sequencing was blood, taken from a patient whose treatment included radiotherapy and nephrectomy. The source of these receptors is a man aged 60 to 69 with renal cell carcinoma. Each CDR3 is given with its conserved first and last residue. The order of the fields is clone size, CDR3 length, J gene, V gene, D gene, CDR3 DNA, CDR3 protein. D genes are given only for firm matches. Size is stated for part of the rows, as once, few or many counts, or as a class when the clone is expanded.

>.|18|TRBJ2-3|TRBV7-9|TRBD1
TGTGCCAGCAGCCGCGGACAGGGAAGTTGGTTTAGCGGCGATACGCAGTATTTT
CASSRGQGSWFSGDTQYF
>.|17|TRBJ2-2|TRBV5-4|TRBD2
TGTGCCAGCAGCTCCTGGACTAGCGGGGCGAACACCGGGGAGCTGTTTTTT
CASSSWTSGANTGELFF
>.|13|TRBJ1-2|TRBV14|.
TGTGCCAGCAGCCAAGATCTCGGGGACGGCTACACCTTC
CASSQDLGDGYTF
>.|14|TRBJ2-5|TRBV28|.
TGTGCCAGCAGTTTATCAACATGGCAAGAGACCCAGTACTTC
CASSLSTWQETQYF
>.|16|TRBJ2-5|TRBV4-3|.
TGCGCCAGCAGCCAAGGCCGCGGGACAGACCAAGAGACCCAGTACTTC
CASSQGRGTDQETQYF
>few|16|TRBJ2-3|TRBV29-1|TRBD2
TGCAGCGTTGACCAGCGGGAGGGCCGGGGGACAGATACGCAGTATTTT
CSVDQREGRGTDTQYF
>.|14|TRBJ1-2|TRBV28|TRBD1
TGTGCCAGCATTATGACAGGGAGGAACTATGGCTACACCTTC
CASIMTGRNYGYTF
>.|12|TRBJ2-7|TRBV2|.
TGTGCCAGCAAGACAGGAGGTCCCCAGCAGTACTTC
CASKTGGPQQYF
>.|16|TRBJ2-2|TRBV7-3|TRBD2
TGTGCCAGCAGCTCCCTAGCGGGAGTTAATGGCGGGGAGCTGTTTTTT
CASSSLAGVNGGELFF
>.|15|TRBJ1-1|TRBV6-1|.
TGTGCCAGCAGTGAACTGACAGGTTCCATGACTGAAGCTTTCTTT
CASSELTGSMTEAFF
>.|15|TRBJ2-1|TRBV4-3|TRBD1
TGCGCCAGCAGCCAGACAGGGGCCCCAAACAATGAGCAGTTCTTC
CASSQTGAPNNEQFF
>.|15|TRBJ1-4|TRBV5-1|TRBD1
TGCGCCAGCAGCCTACAGGGGGCGGCGTCCGAAAAACTGTTTTTT
CASSLQGAASEKLFF
>.|16|TRBJ2-3|TRBV19|.
TGTGCCAGTAGTGCCCGGACAGTAAGGAGGACAGATACGCAGTATTTT
CASSARTVRRTDTQYF
>once|14|TRBJ1-2|TRBV28|TRBD1
TGTGCCAGCAGCATAGGACAGGGGGCGATTGGCTACACCTTC
CASSIGQGAIGYTF
>.|14|TRBJ2-2|TRBV7-9|.
TGTGCCAGCAGCTTGGGCGGGGCCACCGGGGAGCTGTTTTTT
CASSLGGATGELFF
>.|13|TRBJ1-2|TRBV25-1|.
TGTGCCAGCCGCCCGGGGGGGCTTGTCGGCTACACCTTC
CASRPGGLVGYTF
>few|14|TRBJ1-4|TRBV28|TRBD1
TGTGCCAGCAGCCGCCCCCAGGGGGACGAAAAACTGTTTTTT
CASSRPQGDEKLFF
>.|15|TRBJ2-5|TRBV15|TRBD1
TGTGCCACCAGCAGAACCGGGACAGCGCAAGAGACCCAGTACTTC
CATSRTGTAQETQYF
>.|15|TRBJ2-2|TRBV4-3|.
TGCGCCAGCAGCCAAGATGATGGATACACCGGGGAGCTGTTTTTT
CASSQDDGYTGELFF
>.|15|TRBJ2-2|TRBV6-1|TRBD2
TGTGCCAGCAGTGCTCTAGCGGGAGTCGGCGGGGAGCTGTTTTTT
CASSALAGVGGELFF
>.|14|TRBJ1-2|TRBV28|.
TGTGCCAGCAGTTTAGCGGGGCCTAGGGGTGGCTACACCTTC
CASSLAGPRGGYTF
>.|13|TRBJ2-7|TRBV19|.
TGTGCCAGTAGTATCACTGGGACTGGCGAGCAGTACTTC
CASSITGTGEQYF
>.|15|TRBJ2-3|TRBV5-4|.
TGTGCCAGCAGCTTGGTTGGCCTAGGGATAGATACGCAGTATTTT
CASSLVGLGIDTQYF
>.|15|TRBJ2-5|TRBV6-5|.
TGTGCCAGCAGTTCCAACCTAGCGAGACAAGAGACCCAGTACTTC
CASSSNLARQETQYF
>.|15|TRBJ2-7|TRBV2|.
TGTGCCAGCAAACCCAGGGGAACTGGTCTCTACGAGCAGTACTTC
CASKPRGTGLYEQYF
>.|12|TRBJ1-5|TRBV11-2|TRBD1
TGTGCCAGCAGCTCTGGACAGGAGCCCCAGCATTTT
CASSSGQEPQHF
>.|15|TRBJ2-1|TRBV9|.
TGTGCCAGCAGCGTAGAAGGGAGGAGCTACAATGAGCAGTTCTTC
CASSVEGRSYNEQFF
>.|11|TRBJ1-1|TRBV20-1|TRBD1
TGCAGTGCGACAGGGACCACTGAAGCTTTCTTT
CSATGTTEAFF
>.|14|TRBJ2-5|TRBV27|TRBD2
TGTGCCAGCAGAGACGTAGCGGGGCAAGAGACCCAGTACTTC
CASRDVAGQETQYF
>.|18|TRBJ2-2|TRBV19|.
TGTGCCAGTAGTAACTCCCCGGGGGCGGGATTAAACACCGGGGAGCTGTTTTTT
CASSNSPGAGLNTGELFF
>.|15|TRBJ2-1|TRBV6-5|TRBD2
TGTGCCAGCCCCCAGCGGGGTAGCCCCTACAATGAGCAGTTCTTC
CASPQRGSPYNEQFF
>.|11|TRBJ2-5|TRBV7-8|.
TGTGCCAGCAGCCCCCCGGGGACCCAGTACTTC
CASSPPGTQYF
>.|15|TRBJ2-1|TRBV11-2|.
TGTGCCAGCAGCGCAGGGTTGAGCTCCTACAATGAGCAGTTCTTC
CASSAGLSSYNEQFF
>.|18|TRBJ1-5|TRBV27|TRBD1
TGTGCCAGCTCCCCCTTTTGGGGACAGGACTATAGCAATCAGCCCCAGCATTTT
CASSPFWGQDYSNQPQHF
>.|15|TRBJ2-2|TRBV29-1|.
TGCAGCGTGGGGGGTGGGAGCACGGTCACCGGGGAGCTGTTTTTT
CSVGGGSTVTGELFF
>.|16|TRBJ2-5|TRBV19|TRBD2
TGTGCCAGTAGTATAGCGGGACTAGCGGGAGAAGAGACCCAGTACTTC
CASSIAGLAGEETQYF
>few|14|TRBJ1-2|TRBV28|.
TGTGCCAGCAGTCCACCAGGACAGAACTATGGCTACACCTTC
CASSPPGQNYGYTF
>few|16|TRBJ2-7|TRBV6-1|TRBD1
TGTGCCAGCAGTGAATTTTCGAGGACAGGGGTCTACGAGCAGTACTTC
CASSEFSRTGVYEQYF
>.|17|TRBJ2-2|TRBV4-1|TRBD2
TGCGCCAGCAGCCTTAGGACTAGCGGGAGCGTCGGCGGGGAGCTGTTTTTT
CASSLRTSGSVGGELFF
>few|15|TRBJ1-6|TRBV15|TRBD1
TGTGCCACCAGCAGAGCTCAGGGGGGGCGGACACCCCTCCACTTT
CATSRAQGGRTPLHF
>once|15|TRBJ1-4|TRBV6-5|.
TGTGCCAGCAGTTACAGAAGGCCGGGACGTGAAAAACTGTTTTTT
CASSYRRPGREKLFF
>.|15|TRBJ2-2|TRBV5-8|TRBD1
TGTGCCAGCAGGGCCGGGACAGCGAACACCGGGGAGCTGTTTTTT
CASRAGTANTGELFF
>.|18|TRBJ1-2|TRBV18|TRBD1
TGTGCCAGCTCACCAAGGCGGCAGGGGGCGGAGGGTCCCTATGGCTACACCTTC
CASSPRRQGAEGPYGYTF